This T cell receptor beta chain is from a study of shared clonotypes between healthy human individuals. This CDR3 is built from 13 residues. In germline, CDR1 is SGHNT, CDR2 YENEEA. Measured with immunoSEQ multiplex PCR; TCRdb has only the in-frame clones, and not every one. The profile shows about 480,000 clones, 79% of them singletons. Regarding this clone: A far larger clone is one base from this, pointing to a likely read error.

This sequence originates from a middle-aged woman in good health. Some clones in this sample may be carry-over from other donors' samples. This sequence joins TRBV11-3 and TRBJ1-1; TRBD1 is a possible D gene (5 bases). The sequencing input was PBMCs. CDR3: CASSLAGRTETFF. CDR3 bases: TGTGCCAGCAGCTTAGCAGGGAGGACTGAAACTTTCTTT.